This T cell receptor (beta chain) was sequenced during a study of vaccination effects on CD4 cells after COVID-19. About the study: The second dose preceded post-vaccine samples by a median of 72 days. Notes on the study in general: Few convalescent patients were studied, and early post-infection samples were lacking.

Produced via immunoSEQ multiplex PCR; TCRdb's table is partial and in-frame only. The sample lists over 35,000 clones, approximately 82% occurring once. Trimming removed 5 bases from V and 6 bases from J, with 20 bases in between. This CDR3 is built from 15 residues. Germline V gene sequence: CDR1 MDHEN, CDR2 SYDVKM. Concerning this clone: Antigen specificity is unknown.

Subsequent to ten to eleven days of culture, CD4+ T cells were isolated. A PCR test confirmed that the person had SARS-CoV-2 infection between March and December 2020. Either the BNT162b2 or mRNA-1273 vaccine was given to participants in two doses. Fresh IL-2-containing medium replaced half the medium on days 3 and 7. The V and J genes are TRBV28 and TRBJ2-7; the D gene could be TRBD1 or TRBD2 (5 bases each). The sequence was collected from a human donor who had a prior SARS-CoV-2 infection. This specimen was CD4+ T cells from PBMCs cultured without peptide, taken after COVID-19 vaccination. The CDR3 nucleotides read TGTGCCAGCAGTAGAGGGGCCCTGGTTGGTGCCGAGCAGTACTTC. Amino acids: CASSRGALVGAEQYF. Full variable domain (outside the CDR3, taken from reference TRBV28 and TRBJ2-7): DVKVTQSSRYLVKRTGEKVFLECVQDMDHENMFWYRQDPGLGLRLIYFSYDVKMKEKGDIPEGYSVSREKKERFSLILESASTNQTSMYLCASSRGALVGAEQYFGPGTRLTVT.